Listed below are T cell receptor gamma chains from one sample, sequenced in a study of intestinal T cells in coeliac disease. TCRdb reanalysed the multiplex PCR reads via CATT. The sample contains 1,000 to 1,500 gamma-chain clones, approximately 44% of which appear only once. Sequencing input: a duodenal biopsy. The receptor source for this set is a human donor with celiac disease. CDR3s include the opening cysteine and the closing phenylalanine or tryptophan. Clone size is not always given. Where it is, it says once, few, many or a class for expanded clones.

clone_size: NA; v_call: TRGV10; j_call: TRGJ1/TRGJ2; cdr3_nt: TGTGCTGCGTGGGATCCTGAGTATTATTATAAGAAACTCTTT; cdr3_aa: CAAWDPEYYYKKLF
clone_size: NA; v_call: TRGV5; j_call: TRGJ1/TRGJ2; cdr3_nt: TGTGCCACCTGGGGCAGGCGGGGAAATTATTATAAGAAACTCTTT; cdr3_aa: CATWGRRGNYYKKLF
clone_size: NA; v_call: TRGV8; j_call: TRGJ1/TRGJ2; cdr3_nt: TGTGCCACCTGGGATCCCCCCCCCCAGAATTATTATAAGAAACTCTTT; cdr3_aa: CATWDPPPQNYYKKLF
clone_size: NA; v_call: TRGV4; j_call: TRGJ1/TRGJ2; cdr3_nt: TGTGCCGACCTGGGATGGGCGTACGATAAGAAACTCTTT; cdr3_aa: CADLGWAYDKKLF
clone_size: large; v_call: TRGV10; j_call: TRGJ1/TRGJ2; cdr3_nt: TGTGCTGCGTGGGATTATAACCCCACCCATAAGAAACTCTTT; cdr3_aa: CAAWDYNPTHKKLF
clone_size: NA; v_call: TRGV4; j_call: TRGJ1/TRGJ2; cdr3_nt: TGTGCCACCTGGGATGGGCCGCCCCGGAATTATTATAAGAAACTCTTT; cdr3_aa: CATWDGPPRNYYKKLF
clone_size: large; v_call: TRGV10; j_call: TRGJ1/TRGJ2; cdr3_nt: TGTGCTGCGTGGGATTGGGGTTATTATAAGAAACTCTTT; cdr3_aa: CAAWDWGYYKKLF
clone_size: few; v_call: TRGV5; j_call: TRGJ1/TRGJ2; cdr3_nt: TGTGCCACCTGGGACAGGCACATGGAACTCTTT; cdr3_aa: CATWDRHMELF
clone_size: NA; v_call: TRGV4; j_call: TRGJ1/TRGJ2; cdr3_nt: TGTGCCACCTGGAGCACCTTGAATTATTATAAGAAACTCTTT; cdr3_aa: CATWSTLNYYKKLF
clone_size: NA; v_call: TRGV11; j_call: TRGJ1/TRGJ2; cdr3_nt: TGTGCCTGCTGGATTAGGCACGTAGGCAAGAAACTCTTT; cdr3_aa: CACWIRHVGKKLF
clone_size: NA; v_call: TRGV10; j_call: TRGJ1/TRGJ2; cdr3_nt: TGTGCTGCGTGGGAGTACATTCTGAATTATTATAAGAAACTCTTT; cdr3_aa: CAAWEYILNYYKKLF